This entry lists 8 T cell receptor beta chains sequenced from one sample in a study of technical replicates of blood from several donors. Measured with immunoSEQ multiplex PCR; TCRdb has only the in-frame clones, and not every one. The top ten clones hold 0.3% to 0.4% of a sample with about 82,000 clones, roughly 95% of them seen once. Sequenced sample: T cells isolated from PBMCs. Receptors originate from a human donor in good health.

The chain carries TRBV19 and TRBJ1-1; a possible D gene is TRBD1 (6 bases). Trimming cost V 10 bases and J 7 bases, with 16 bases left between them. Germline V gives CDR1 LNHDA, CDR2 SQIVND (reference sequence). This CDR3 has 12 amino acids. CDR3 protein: CATRNRDGEAFF. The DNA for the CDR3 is TGTGCCACCAGGAACAGGGATGGTGAAGCTTTCTTT.

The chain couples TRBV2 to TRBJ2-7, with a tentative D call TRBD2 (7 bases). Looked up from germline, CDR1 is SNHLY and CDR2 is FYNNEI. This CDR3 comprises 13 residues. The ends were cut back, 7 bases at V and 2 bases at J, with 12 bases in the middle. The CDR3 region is CASTIGGAYEQYF. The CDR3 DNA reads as TGTGCCAGCACGATAGGGGGGGCCTACGAGCAGTACTTC. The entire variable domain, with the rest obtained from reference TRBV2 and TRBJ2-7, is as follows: EPEVTQTPSHQVTQMGQEVILRCVPISNHLYFYWYRQILGQKVEFLVSFYNNEISEKSEIFDDQFSVERPDGSNFTLKIRSTKLEDSAMYFCASTIGGAYEQYFGPGTRLTVT.

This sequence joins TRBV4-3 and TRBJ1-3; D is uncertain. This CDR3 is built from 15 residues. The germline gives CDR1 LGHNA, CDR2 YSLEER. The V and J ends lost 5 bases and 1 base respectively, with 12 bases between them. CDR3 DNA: TGCGCCAGCAGCTCCCGGGTTGGTTCTGGAAACACCATATATTTT. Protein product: CASSSRVGSGNTIYF.

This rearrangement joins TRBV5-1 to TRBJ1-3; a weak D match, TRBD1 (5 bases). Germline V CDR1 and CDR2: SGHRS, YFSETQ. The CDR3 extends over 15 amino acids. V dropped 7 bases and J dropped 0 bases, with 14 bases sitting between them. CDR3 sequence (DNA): TGCGCCAGCGGCGCCACAGGTTCCTCTGGAAACACCATATATTTT. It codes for CASGATGSSGNTIYF.

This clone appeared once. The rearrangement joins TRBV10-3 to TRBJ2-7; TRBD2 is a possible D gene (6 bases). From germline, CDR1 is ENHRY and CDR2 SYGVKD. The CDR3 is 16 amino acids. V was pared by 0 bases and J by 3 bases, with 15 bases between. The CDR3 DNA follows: TGTGCCATCAGTGAGTCCACGGAGGGAAACCTCTACGAGCAGTACTTC. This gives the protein CAISESTEGNLYEQYF.

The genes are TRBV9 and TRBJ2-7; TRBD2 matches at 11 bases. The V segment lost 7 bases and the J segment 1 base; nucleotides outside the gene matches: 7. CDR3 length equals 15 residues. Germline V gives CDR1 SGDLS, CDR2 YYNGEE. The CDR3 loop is CASSPGLAVSYEQYF. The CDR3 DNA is TGTGCCAGCTCCCCGGGACTAGCGGTTTCCTACGAGCAGTACTTC.

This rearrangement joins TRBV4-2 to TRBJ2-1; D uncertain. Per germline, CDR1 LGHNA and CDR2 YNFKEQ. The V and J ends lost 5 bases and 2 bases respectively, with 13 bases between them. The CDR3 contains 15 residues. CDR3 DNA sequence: TGTGCCAGCAGCTCTTTTACGGGTCCCTACAATGAGCAGTTCTTC. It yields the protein CASSSFTGPYNEQFF.

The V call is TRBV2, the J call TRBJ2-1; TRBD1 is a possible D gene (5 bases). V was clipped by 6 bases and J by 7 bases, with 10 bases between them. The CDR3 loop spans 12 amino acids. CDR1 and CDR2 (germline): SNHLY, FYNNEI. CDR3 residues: CASRAQGNEQFF. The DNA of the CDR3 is TGTGCCAGCAGAGCCCAGGGTAATGAGCAGTTCTTC.